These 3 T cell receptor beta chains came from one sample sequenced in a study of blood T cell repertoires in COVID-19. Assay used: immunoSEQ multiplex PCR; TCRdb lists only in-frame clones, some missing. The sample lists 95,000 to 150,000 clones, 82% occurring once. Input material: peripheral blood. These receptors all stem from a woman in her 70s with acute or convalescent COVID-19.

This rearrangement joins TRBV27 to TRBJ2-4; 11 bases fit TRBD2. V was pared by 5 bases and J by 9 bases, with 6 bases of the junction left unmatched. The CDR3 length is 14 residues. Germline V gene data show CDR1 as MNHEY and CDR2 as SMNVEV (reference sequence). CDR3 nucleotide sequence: TGTGCCAGCAGTCCCGGGACTAGCGGAGGCATTCAGTACTTC. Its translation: CASSPGTSGGIQYF.

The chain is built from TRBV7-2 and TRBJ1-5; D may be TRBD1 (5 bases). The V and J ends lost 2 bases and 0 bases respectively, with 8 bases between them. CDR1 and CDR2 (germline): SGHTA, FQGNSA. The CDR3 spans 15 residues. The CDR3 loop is CASSLRGDSNQPQHF. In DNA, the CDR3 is TGTGCCAGCAGCTTACGGGGGGATAGCAATCAGCCCCAGCATTTT.

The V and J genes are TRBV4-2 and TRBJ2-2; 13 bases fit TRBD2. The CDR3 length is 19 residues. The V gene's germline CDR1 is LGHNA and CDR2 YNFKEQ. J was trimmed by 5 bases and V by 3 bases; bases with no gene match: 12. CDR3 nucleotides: TGTGCCAGCAGCCAGGAGACTAGCGGGGGGCCCCTAAGGACCGGGGAGCTGTTTTTT. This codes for CASSQETSGGPLRTGELFF.